The clone carrying this T cell receptor (beta chain) has more than one count but fewer than ten. These data originate in a study of cytotoxic CD8 clonotypes in ibrutinib-treated CLL. Whole-study context: The samples contained over 250,000 productive templates on average. They also contained an average of approximately 100,000 productive rearrangements.

The CDR3 has 13 residues. Germline V lookup: CDR1 LNHDA, CDR2 SQIVND (reference sequence). Germline trimming cut 4 bases from V and 2 bases from J; bases unmatched to any gene: 2. Measured with immunoSEQ multiplex PCR; TCRdb has only the in-frame clones, and not every one. The sample shows approximately 100,000 clones, approximately 77% of them seen only once. The specimen was PBMCs, collected after 24 months of ibrutinib treatment. The clonotype comes from a human donor with chronic lymphocytic leukemia. V usage is TRBV19 and J usage is TRBJ2-7; TRBD2 aligns across 7 bases. CDR3 loop: CASSRGGAYEQYF. CDR3 in DNA: TGTGCCAGTAGTAGGGGGGGAGCCTACGAGCAGTACTTC.